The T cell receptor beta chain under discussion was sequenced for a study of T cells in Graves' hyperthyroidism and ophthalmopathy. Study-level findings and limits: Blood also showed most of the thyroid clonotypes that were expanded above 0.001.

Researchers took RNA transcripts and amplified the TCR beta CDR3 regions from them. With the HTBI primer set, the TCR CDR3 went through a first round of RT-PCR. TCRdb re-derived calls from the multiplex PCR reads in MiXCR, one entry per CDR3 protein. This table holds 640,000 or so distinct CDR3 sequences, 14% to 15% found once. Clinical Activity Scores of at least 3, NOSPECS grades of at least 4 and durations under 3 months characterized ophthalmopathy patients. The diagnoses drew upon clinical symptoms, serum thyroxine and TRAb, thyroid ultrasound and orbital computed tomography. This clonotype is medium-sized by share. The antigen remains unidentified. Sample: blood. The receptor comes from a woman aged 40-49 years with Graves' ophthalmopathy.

CDR3 coding DNA: TGTGCCAGCAGTTTGGGGATATACGAGCAGTACTTC. Amino acid sequence: CASSLGIYEQYF. The V and J genes are TRBV28 and TRBJ2-7; no clear D gene. Trimming stripped 3 bases from V and 4 bases from J, with 7 bases between. CDR3 size: 12 residues. CDR1 and CDR2 (germline): MDHEN, SYDVKM.